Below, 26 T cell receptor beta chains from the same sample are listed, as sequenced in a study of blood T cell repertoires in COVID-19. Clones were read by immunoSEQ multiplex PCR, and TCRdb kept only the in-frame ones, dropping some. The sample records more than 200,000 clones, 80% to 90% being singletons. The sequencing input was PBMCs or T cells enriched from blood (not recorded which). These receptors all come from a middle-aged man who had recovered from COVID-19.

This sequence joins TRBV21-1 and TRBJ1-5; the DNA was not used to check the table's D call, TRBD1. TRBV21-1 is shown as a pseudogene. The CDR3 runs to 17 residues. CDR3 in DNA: TGTGCCAGCAGCAAAGGGGATAAGGACAGGGGCAATCAGCCCCAGCATTTT. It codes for CASSKGDKDRGNQPQHF.

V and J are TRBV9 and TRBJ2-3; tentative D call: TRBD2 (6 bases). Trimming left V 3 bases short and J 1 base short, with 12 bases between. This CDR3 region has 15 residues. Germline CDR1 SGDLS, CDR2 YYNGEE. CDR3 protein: CASSAGLLRTDTQYF. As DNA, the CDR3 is TGTGCCAGCAGCGCCGGACTACTCCGCACAGATACGCAGTATTTT.

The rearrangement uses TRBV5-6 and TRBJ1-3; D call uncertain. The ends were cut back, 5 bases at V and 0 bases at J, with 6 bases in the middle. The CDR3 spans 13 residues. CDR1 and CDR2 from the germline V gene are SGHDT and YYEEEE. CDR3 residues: CASRQISGNTIYF. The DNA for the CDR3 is TGTGCCAGCAGGCAGATCTCTGGAAACACCATATATTTT.

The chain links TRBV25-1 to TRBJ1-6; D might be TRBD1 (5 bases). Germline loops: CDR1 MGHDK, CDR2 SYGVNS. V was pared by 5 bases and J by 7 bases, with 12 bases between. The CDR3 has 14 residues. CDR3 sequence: CASSPARVNSPLHF. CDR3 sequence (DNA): TGTGCCAGCAGTCCGGCCAGGGTGAATTCACCCCTCCACTTT. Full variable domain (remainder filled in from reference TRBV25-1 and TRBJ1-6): EADIYQTPRYLVIGTGKKITLECSQTMGHDKMYWYQQDPGMELHLIHYSYGVNSTEKGDLSSESTVSRIRTEHFPLTLESARPSHTSQYLCASSPARVNSPLHFGNGTRLTVT.

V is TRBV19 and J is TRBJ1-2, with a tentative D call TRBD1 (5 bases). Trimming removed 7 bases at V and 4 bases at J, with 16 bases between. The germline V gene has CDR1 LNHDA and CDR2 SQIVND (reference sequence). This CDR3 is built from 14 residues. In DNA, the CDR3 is TGTGCCAGTACCTTGGGTCAGGGAAGCTATGGCTACACCTTC. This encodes CASTLGQGSYGYTF.

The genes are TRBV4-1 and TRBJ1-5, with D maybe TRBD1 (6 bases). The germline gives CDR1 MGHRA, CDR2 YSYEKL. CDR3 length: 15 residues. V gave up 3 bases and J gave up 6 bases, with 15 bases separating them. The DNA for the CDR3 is TGCGCCAGCAGCCAGGACCCCGGGACAACTCAGCCCCAGCATTTT. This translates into CASSQDPGTTQPQHF.

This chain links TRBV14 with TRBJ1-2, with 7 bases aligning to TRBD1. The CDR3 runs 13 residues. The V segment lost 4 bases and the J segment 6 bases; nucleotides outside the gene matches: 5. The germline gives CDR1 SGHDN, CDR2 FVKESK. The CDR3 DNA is TGTGCCAGCAGCCTCTGGACAGGCGATGGCTACACCTTC. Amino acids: CASSLWTGDGYTF.

CDR3 bases: TGCGCCAGCAGCTTGGTGGGGGCGCGAGAGATGACCTACGAGCAGTACTTC. Its protein is CASSLVGAREMTYEQYF. The V call is TRBV5-1, the J call TRBJ2-7; D perhaps matches TRBD1 (6 bases). The CDR3 extends over 17 amino acids. Trimming left V 0 bases short and J 2 bases short, with 18 bases between. Germline V CDR1 and CDR2: SGHRS, YFSETQ.

CDR3 coding DNA: TGTGCCAGCAGCGGTATGGCAGGTCGGGAGACCCAGTACTTC. Protein: CASSGMAGRETQYF. The chain employs TRBV9 and TRBJ2-5; D remains unclear. Trimming removed 3 bases at V and 5 bases at J, with 14 bases between. The CDR3 covers 14 residues. Germline V gene lookup returns CDR1 SGDLS and CDR2 YYNGEE.

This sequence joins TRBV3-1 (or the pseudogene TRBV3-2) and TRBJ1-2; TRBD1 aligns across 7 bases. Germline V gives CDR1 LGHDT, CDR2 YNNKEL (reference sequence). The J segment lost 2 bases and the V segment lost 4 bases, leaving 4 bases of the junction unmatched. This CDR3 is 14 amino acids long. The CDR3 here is CASSLTTGNYGYTF. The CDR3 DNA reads TGTGCCAGCAGCCTTACGACAGGGAACTATGGCTACACCTTC.

The CDR3 spells CAWSVQFEQYF. In DNA, the CDR3 is TGTGCCTGGAGTGTACAATTCGAGCAGTACTTC. The rearrangement joins TRBV30 to TRBJ2-7; no clear D. The germline V gene encodes CDR1 GTSNPN and CDR2 SVGIG (reference sequence). The CDR3 is made up of 11 amino acids. V lost 0 bases and J 6 bases, leaving 6 bases between the germline ends. The complete variable domain, with remaining parts taken from reference TRBV30 and TRBJ2-7, reads SQTIHQWPATLVQPVGSPLSLECTVEGTSNPNLYWYRQAAGRGLQLLFYSVGIGQISSEVPQNLSASRPQDRQFILSSKKLLLSDSGFYLCAWSVQFEQYFGPGTRLTVT.

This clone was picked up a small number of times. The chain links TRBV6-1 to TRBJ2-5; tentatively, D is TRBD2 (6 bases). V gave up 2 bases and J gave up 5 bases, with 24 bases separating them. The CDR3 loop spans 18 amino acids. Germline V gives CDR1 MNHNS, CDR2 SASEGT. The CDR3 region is CASSEWGITAGRRETQYF. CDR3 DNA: TGTGCCAGCAGTGAATGGGGCATTACGGCAGGGAGGCGGGAGACCCAGTACTTC.

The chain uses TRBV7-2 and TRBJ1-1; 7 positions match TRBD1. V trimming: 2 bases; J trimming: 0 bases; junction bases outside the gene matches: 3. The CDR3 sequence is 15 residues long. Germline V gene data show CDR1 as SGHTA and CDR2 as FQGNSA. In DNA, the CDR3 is TGTGCCAGCAGCTTATCGGGACAGATGAACACTGAAGCTTTCTTT. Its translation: CASSLSGQMNTEAFF. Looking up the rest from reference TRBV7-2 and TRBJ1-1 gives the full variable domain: GAGVSQSPSNKVTEKGKDVELRCDPISGHTALYWYRQSLGQGLEFLIYFQGNSAPDKSGLPSDRFSAERTGGSVSTLTIQRTQQEDSAVYLCASSLSGQMNTEAFFGQGTRLTVV.

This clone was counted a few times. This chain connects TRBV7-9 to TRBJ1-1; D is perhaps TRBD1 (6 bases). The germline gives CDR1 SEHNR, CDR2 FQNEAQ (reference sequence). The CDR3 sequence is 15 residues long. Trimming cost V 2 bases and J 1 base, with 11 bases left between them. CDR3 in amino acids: CASSLNRGANTEAFF. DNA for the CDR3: TGTGCCAGCAGCTTAAACCGGGGGGCGAACACTGAAGCTTTCTTT. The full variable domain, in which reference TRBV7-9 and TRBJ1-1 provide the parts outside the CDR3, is DTGVSQNPRHKITKRGQNVTFRCDPISEHNRLYWYRQTLGQGPEFLTYFQNEAQLEKSRLLSDRFSAERPKGSFSTLEIQRTEQGDSAMYLCASSLNRGANTEAFFGQGTRLTVV.

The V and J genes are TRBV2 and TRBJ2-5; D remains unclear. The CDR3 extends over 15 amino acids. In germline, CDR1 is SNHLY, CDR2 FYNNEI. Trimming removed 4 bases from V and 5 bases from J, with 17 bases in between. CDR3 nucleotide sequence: TGTGCCAGCAGTGTTTTGCGTCCGGTCGGGGAGACCCAGTACTTC. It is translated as CASSVLRPVGETQYF.

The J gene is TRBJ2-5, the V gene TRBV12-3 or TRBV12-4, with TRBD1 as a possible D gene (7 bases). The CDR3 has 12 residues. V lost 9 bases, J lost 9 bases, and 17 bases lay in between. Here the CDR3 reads CASSGRGGPQYF. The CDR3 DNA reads TGTGCCAGTAGCGGCAGAGGGGGCCCCCAGTACTTC.

CDR3 coding DNA: TGTGCCAGCAGTTTATTTCAGGGAGGGGCTCCGAACACTGAAGCTTTCTTT. Translating gives CASSLFQGGAPNTEAFF. The gene calls are TRBV28 and TRBJ1-1; a weak D match, TRBD1 (5 bases). Germline loops: CDR1 MDHEN, CDR2 SYDVKM. The CDR3 has 17 residues. The V end lost 1 base, the J end lost 1 base, and 16 bases lay between the germline ends.

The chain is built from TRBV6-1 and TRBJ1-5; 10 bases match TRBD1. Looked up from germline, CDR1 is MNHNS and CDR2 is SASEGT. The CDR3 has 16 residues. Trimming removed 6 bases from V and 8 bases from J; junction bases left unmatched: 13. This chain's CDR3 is CASRERGQGVGKPQHF. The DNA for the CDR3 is TGTGCCAGCAGGGAACGAGGACAGGGGGTGGGAAAGCCCCAGCATTTT.

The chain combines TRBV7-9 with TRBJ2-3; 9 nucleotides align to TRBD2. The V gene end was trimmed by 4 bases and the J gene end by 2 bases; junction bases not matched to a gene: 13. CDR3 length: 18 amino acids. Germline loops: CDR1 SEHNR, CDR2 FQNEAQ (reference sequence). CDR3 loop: CASSSLKTSGRYTDTQYF. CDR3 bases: TGTGCCAGCAGCTCCCTCAAGACTAGCGGCCGATACACAGATACGCAGTATTTT.

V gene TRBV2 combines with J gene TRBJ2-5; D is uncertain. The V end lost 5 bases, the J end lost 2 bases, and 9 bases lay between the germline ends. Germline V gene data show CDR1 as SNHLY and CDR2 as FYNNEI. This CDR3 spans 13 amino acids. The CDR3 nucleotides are TGTGCCAGCAGTATTCCACAGCAAGAGACCCAGTACTTC. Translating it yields CASSIPQQETQYF.

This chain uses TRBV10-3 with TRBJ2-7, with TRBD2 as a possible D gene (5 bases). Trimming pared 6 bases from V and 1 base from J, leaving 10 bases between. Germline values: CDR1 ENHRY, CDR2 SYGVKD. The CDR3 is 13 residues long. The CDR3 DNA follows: TGTGCCATCAGCAGAGGACTTTCCTACGAGCAGTACTTC. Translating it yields CAISRGLSYEQYF.

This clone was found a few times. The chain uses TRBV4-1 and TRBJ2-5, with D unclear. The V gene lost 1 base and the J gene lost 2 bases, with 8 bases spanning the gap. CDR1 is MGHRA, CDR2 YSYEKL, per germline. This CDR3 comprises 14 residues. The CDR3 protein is CASSQGLRQETQYF. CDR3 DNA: TGCGCCAGCAGCCAAGGATTGCGACAAGAGACCCAGTACTTC.

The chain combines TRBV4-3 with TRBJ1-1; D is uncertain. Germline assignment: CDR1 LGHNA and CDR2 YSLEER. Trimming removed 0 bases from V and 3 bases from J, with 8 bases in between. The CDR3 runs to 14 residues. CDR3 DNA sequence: TGCGCCAGCAGCCAAGATTGGGGAGACACTGAAGCTTTCTTT. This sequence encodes CASSQDWGDTEAFF.

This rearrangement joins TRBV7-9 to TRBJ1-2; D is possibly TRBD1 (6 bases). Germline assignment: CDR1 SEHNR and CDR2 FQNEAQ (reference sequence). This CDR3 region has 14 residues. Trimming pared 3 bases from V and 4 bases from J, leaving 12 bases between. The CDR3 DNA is TGTGCCAGCAGCTTCGGCAGGGGCGGCTATGGCTACACCTTC. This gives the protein CASSFGRGGYGYTF. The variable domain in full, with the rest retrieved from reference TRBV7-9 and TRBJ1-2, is DTGVSQNPRHKITKRGQNVTFRCDPISEHNRLYWYRQTLGQGPEFLTYFQNEAQLEKSRLLSDRFSAERPKGSFSTLEIQRTEQGDSAMYLCASSFGRGGYGYTFGSGTRLTVV.

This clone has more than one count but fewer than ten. The CDR3 DNA reads TGTGCCAGCAGCTTATCGGAGTGGAGCTCCTACAATGAGCAGTTCTTC. It is translated as CASSLSEWSSYNEQFF. The V and J genes are TRBV7-7 and TRBJ2-1; D is undetermined. Germline CDR1 and CDR2: SSHAT and FNYEAQ (reference sequence). This CDR3 is built from 16 residues. Trimming pared 2 bases from V and 0 bases from J, leaving 11 bases between.

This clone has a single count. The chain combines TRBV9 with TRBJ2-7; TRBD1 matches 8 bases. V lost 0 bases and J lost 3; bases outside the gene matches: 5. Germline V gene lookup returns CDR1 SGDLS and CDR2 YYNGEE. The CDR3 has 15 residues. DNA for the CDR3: TGTGCCAGCAGCGTAGCTACAGGGGGGAACTACGAGCAGTACTTC. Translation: CASSVATGGNYEQYF.